These 21 T cell receptor beta chains came from one sample sequenced in a study of blood T cell repertoires in COVID-19 (dated by TCRdb to 2019 to 2021). Libraries were built with the immunoSEQ multiplex PCR assay. Entries here come from immuneACCESS through TCRdb and include only in-frame sequences with V and J called. Some clones fail to appear in such tables; in the studies checked, an unresolved V gene covers under half of the shortfall, and the cause of the remainder is unknown. This sample is represented by about 74,000 clones; around 86% of them were singletons. The ten largest account for approximately 29% of the sample. Material for sequencing was peripheral blood. The receptors here all came from a woman of 80 years or more with active or convalescent COVID-19.

The V and J genes are TRBV27 and TRBJ2-2; 9 positions match TRBD2. Germline loops: CDR1 MNHEY, CDR2 SMNVEV (reference sequence). The CDR3 contains 16 residues. With V trimmed by 0 bases and J by 3 bases, 2 bases remained unmatched. The CDR3 protein is CASSLSVAGDTGELFF. In nucleotides, the CDR3 is TGTGCCAGCAGTTTATCGGTAGCGGGGGACACCGGGGAGCTGTTTTTT.

The chain employs TRBV5-5 and TRBJ1-5; perhaps TRBD1 as D (5 bases). This CDR3 has 17 residues. Trimming took off 2 bases at V and 1 base at J, with 16 bases between the two ends. Germline loops: CDR1 SGHKS, CDR2 YYEKEE (reference sequence). CDR3 residues: CASSLLQVDVSNQPQHF. CDR3 sequence (DNA): TGTGCCAGCAGCTTACTACAGGTAGATGTAAGCAATCAGCCCCAGCATTTT.

This clone appeared a single time. This sequence joins TRBV19 and TRBJ1-2, with no clear D. The V gene lost 3 bases and the J gene lost 7 bases, with 12 bases spanning the gap. This CDR3 has 13 residues. Germline V gene lookup returns CDR1 LNHDA and CDR2 SQIVND (reference sequence). CDR3 coding DNA: TGTGCCAGTAGTATCGGGGTAGGTTCTGGCTACACCTTC. Its translation: CASSIGVGSGYTF. The entire variable domain, with the rest obtained from reference TRBV19 and TRBJ1-2, is as follows: DGGITQSPKYLFRKEGQNVTLSCEQNLNHDAMYWYRQDPGQGLRLIYYSQIVNDFQKGDIAEGYSVSREKKESFPLTVTSAQKNPTAFYLCASSIGVGSGYTFGSGTRLTVV.

The chain combines TRBV18 with TRBJ1-2; TRBD1 is a possible D gene (6 bases). The V and J ends lost 3 bases and 3 bases respectively, with 14 bases between them. Germline assignment: CDR1 KGHSH and CDR2 LQKENI. The CDR3 is 15 amino acids. The chain's CDR3 is CASSPGLGADYGYTF. The DNA of the CDR3 is TGTGCCAGCTCACCCGGTCTGGGGGCGGACTATGGCTACACCTTC.

V and J are TRBV5-1 and TRBJ2-3, with D perhaps TRBD2 (5 bases). Trimming took off 4 bases at V and 7 bases at J, with 16 bases between the two ends. Germline V CDR1 and CDR2: SGHRS, YFSETQ. This CDR3 is 14 amino acids long. The CDR3: CASSGNRGFNTQYF. CDR3 sequence (DNA): TGCGCCAGCAGCGGGAACCGGGGATTTAATACGCAGTATTTT.

The chain is built from TRBV12-3 or TRBV12-4 and TRBJ1-1; tentatively, D is TRBD1 (6 bases). CDR3 length equals 13 residues. V gave up 5 bases and J gave up 1 base, with 8 bases separating them. The CDR3 loop reads CASSLQGNTEAFF. DNA for the CDR3: TGTGCCAGCAGTCTACAGGGGAACACTGAAGCTTTCTTT.

The V gene is TRBV19, the J gene TRBJ1-6; perhaps TRBD1 as D (6 bases). V was pared by 3 bases and J by 0 bases, with 24 bases between. The CDR3 loop spans 21 amino acids. CDR1 is LNHDA and CDR2 is SQIVND in the germline V gene (reference sequence). CDR3 in amino acids: CASSIWLSGTYPSSYNSPLHF. CDR3 coding DNA: TGTGCCAGTAGTATTTGGCTAAGCGGGACATATCCGAGCTCCTATAATTCACCCCTCCACTTT.

This chain uses TRBV29-1 with TRBJ1-2, with 9 nucleotides matching TRBD1. CDR3 size: 14 residues. The V and J ends lost 4 bases and 2 bases, in that order; junction bases with no gene match: 5. Germline values: CDR1 SQVTM, CDR2 ANQGSEA. Written as DNA, the CDR3 is TGCAGCGTTGCCGGACAGGGGACAAACTATGGCTACACCTTC. It codes for CSVAGQGTNYGYTF.

This rearrangement joins TRBV6-1 to TRBJ2-3, with TRBD1 matching 10 bases. The germline CDR1 and CDR2 sequences are MNHNS and SASEGT. Germline trimming cut 4 bases from V and 0 bases from J; bases unmatched to any gene: 7. CDR3 size: 17 residues. CDR3 in DNA: TGTGCCAGCAGTGGCCGGGACAGGGGCACTAGCACAGATACGCAGTATTTT. This gives the protein CASSGRDRGTSTDTQYF.

The chain couples TRBV28 to TRBJ2-7, with TRBD1 identical over 8 bases. J lost 3 bases, V lost 4 bases, and 5 bases had no gene match. The CDR3 sequence is 14 residues long. Germline lookup yields CDR1 MDHEN and CDR2 SYDVKM. The CDR3 DNA reads as TGTGCCAGCAGTTCAGGGGGCGGATTCTACGAGCAGTACTTC. This translates into CASSSGGGFYEQYF.

V usage is TRBV5-4 and J usage is TRBJ2-5; perhaps TRBD2 as D (5 bases). The CDR3 is 14 amino acids. Germline CDR1 SGHNT, CDR2 YYREEE (reference sequence). Trimming stripped 0 bases from V and 5 bases from J, with 11 bases between. DNA for the CDR3: TGTGCCAGCAGCTTGGAGCCCAGGAGGGAGACCCAGTACTTC. Protein: CASSLEPRRETQYF.

The table lists this clone with many counts. This sequence joins TRBV14 and TRBJ1-1, with D hard to call. This CDR3 comprises 16 residues. The germline CDR1 and CDR2 sequences are SGHDN and FVKESK. The V end was cut by 0 bases, the J end by 1 base, with 12 bases between. This CDR3 is CASSQDPRAPNTEAFF. Written as DNA, the CDR3 is TGTGCCAGCAGCCAAGATCCCCGCGCTCCGAACACTGAAGCTTTCTTT.

The chain recombines TRBV9 with TRBJ1-6; no clear D. The V gene's germline CDR1 is SGDLS and CDR2 YYNGEE. CDR3 length: 13 amino acids. The V end was cut by 0 bases, the J end by 8 bases, with 6 bases between. This CDR3 reads CASSVVSDSPLHF. The CDR3 nucleotides are TGTGCCAGCAGCGTAGTGAGCGATTCACCCCTCCACTTT.

The V and J genes are TRBV7-8 and TRBJ1-2, with TRBD1 matching 9 bases. V lost 2 bases and J lost 4; bases outside the gene matches: 8. Germline CDR1 reads SGHVS; CDR2 reads FQNEAQ. This CDR3 contains 16 residues. The CDR3: CASSLMGRDRVYGYTF. As DNA, the CDR3 is TGTGCCAGCAGCTTAATGGGGCGGGACAGGGTCTATGGCTACACCTTC.

CDR3 coding DNA: TGTGCCAGCAGTTTCCGGGGGGATGGCTACACCTTC. Translating it yields CASSFRGDGYTF. The rearrangement joins TRBV12-3 or TRBV12-4 to TRBJ1-2; D perhaps matches TRBD1 (5 bases). The V gene lost 3 bases and the J gene lost 6 bases, with 8 bases spanning the gap. The CDR3 has 12 amino acids.

This clone was counted once. V usage is TRBV6-5 and J usage is TRBJ1-1, with 7 bases fitting TRBD1. CDR1 is MNHEY and CDR2 is SVGAGI in the germline V gene. V was clipped by 2 bases and J by 1 base; unmatched bases: 4. The CDR3 totals 15 residues. CDR3: CASSYRGGQNTEAFF. CDR3 coding DNA: TGTGCCAGCAGTTACCGAGGGGGCCAGAACACTGAAGCTTTCTTT.

The gene calls are TRBV7-2 and TRBJ2-1; D not resolved. This CDR3 spans 12 amino acids. CDR1 and CDR2 from the germline V gene are SGHTA and FQGNSA. V shed 0 bases and J shed 7 bases, with 4 bases lying between them. Here the CDR3 DNA reads TGTGCCAGCAGCTTAGCAGAGAATGAGCAGTTCTTC. As protein: CASSLAENEQFF. The full variable domain, with the rest looked up from reference TRBV7-2 and TRBJ2-1, is GAGVSQSPSNKVTEKGKDVELRCDPISGHTALYWYRQSLGQGLEFLIYFQGNSAPDKSGLPSDRFSAERTGGSVSTLTIQRTQQEDSAVYLCASSLAENEQFFGPGTRLTVL.

In this sample, this clone turned up once. The CDR3 nucleotides are TGCGCCAGCAGTCACCTCGGACAGGGCGGGGAGGGGGTCAATCAGCCCCAGCATTTT. As protein: CASSHLGQGGEGVNQPQHF. The chain carries TRBV23-1 and TRBJ1-5, with 8 bases lining up with TRBD1. TRBV23-1 is labeled an ORF, and its function is uncertain. The J segment lost 3 bases and the V segment lost 3 bases, leaving 16 bases of the junction unmatched. This CDR3 is built from 19 residues.

V is TRBV7-2 and J is TRBJ2-1; D is perhaps TRBD1 (6 bases). Trimming cost V 1 base and J 4 bases, with 14 bases left between them. The CDR3 runs 16 residues. The germline V gene has CDR1 SGHTA and CDR2 FQGNSA. The CDR3 DNA sequence: TGTGCCAGCAGCTTAGACAGGGTCTGGGGATACAATGAGCAGTTCTTC. This codes for CASSLDRVWGYNEQFF. Full variable domain (rest looked up from reference TRBV7-2 and TRBJ2-1): GAGVSQSPSNKVTEKGKDVELRCDPISGHTALYWYRQSLGQGLEFLIYFQGNSAPDKSGLPSDRFSAERTGGSVSTLTIQRTQQEDSAVYLCASSLDRVWGYNEQFFGPGTRLTVL.

This chain links TRBV28 with TRBJ2-2; 7 bases line up with TRBD2. Germline trimming cut 7 bases from V and 8 bases from J; bases unmatched to any gene: 13. The length of the CDR3 is 15 residues. Germline V CDR1 and CDR2: MDHEN, SYDVKM. CDR3 protein: CASTSGGLGPGELFF. The CDR3 nucleotides read TGTGCCAGCACCTCCGGGGGGTTGGGTCCGGGGGAGCTGTTTTTT. Looking up the rest from reference TRBV28 and TRBJ2-2 gives the full variable domain: DVKVTQSSRYLVKRTGEKVFLECVQDMDHENMFWYRQDPGLGLRLIYFSYDVKMKEKGDIPEGYSVSREKKERFSLILESASTNQTSMYLCASTSGGLGPGELFFGEGSRLTVL.

CDR3 region: CASGRGDNYGYTF. DNA of the CDR3: TGTGCCAGCGGCAGGGGGGATAACTATGGCTACACCTTC. The J gene is TRBJ1-2, the V gene TRBV5-4; 7 bases line up with TRBD1. CDR1 SGHNT and CDR2 YYREEE come from the germline V gene (reference sequence). Germline trimming cut 7 bases from V and 1 base from J; bases unmatched to any gene: 4. The CDR3 has 13 amino acids.